The rows below give T cell receptor beta chains drawn from one sample of a study of T cells in Graves' hyperthyroidism and ophthalmopathy. TCRdb processed the multiplex PCR reads anew with MiXCR; each CDR3 protein has one entry. The sample has about 640,000 distinct CDR3 sequences, around 20% seen once. The specimen sequenced was blood. The source of these receptors is a man aged 25-45 years with Graves' ophthalmopathy. The CDR3 runs from the conserved cysteine through the conserved F or W. The order of the fields is clone size, D gene, V gene, J gene, CDR3 protein, CDR3 DNA. D genes are given only for firm matches. Clone sizes are given selectively: once, few, many, or a class where the clone is expanded.

NA	NA	TRBV10-3	TRBJ1-2	CAISDHSERNYGYTF	TGTGCCATCAGTGATCATTCGGAACGGAACTATGGCTACACCTTC
few	NA	TRBV20-1	TRBJ2-4	CSARTSGSPIAKNIQYF	TGCAGTGCTAGAACCTCGGGATCACCTATAGCCAAAAACATTCAGTACTTC
few	NA	TRBV5-4	TRBJ2-7	CASSLAGTRKAYEQYF	TGTGCCAGCAGCTTGGCTGGGACACGTAAAGCCTACGAGCAGTACTTC
many	NA	TRBV28	TRBJ2-2	CASSLSVPGELFF	TGTGCCAGCAGTTTGTCAGTTCCCGGGGAGCTGTTTTTT
NA	NA	TRBV7-9	TRBJ1-2	CASSLAGVNYGYTF	TGTGCCAGCAGCTTAGCGGGCGTTAACTATGGCTACACCTTC
few	NA	TRBV4-2	TRBJ2-2	CASSPTAANTGELFF	TGTGCCAGCAGCCCGACAGCTGCGAACACCGGGGAGCTGTTTTTT
once	NA	TRBV19	TRBJ2-7	CASSFNKTPYEQYF	TGTGCCAGCTCCTTCAACAAGACCCCCTACGAGCAGTACTTC
NA	NA	TRBV7-9	TRBJ2-7	CASSLRSGSEQYF	TGTGCCAGCAGCTTAAGGAGCGGCAGCGAGCAGTACTTC
NA	TRBD1	TRBV4-1	TRBJ2-3	CASSQPGQNTDTQYF	TGCGCCAGCAGCCAACCGGGACAGAACACAGATACGCAGTATTTT
few	NA	TRBV4-2	TRBJ2-7	CASRDITTYEQYF	TGTGCCAGCCGGGACATCACCACCTACGAGCAGTACTTC
many	NA	TRBV28	TRBJ2-1	CASSPKNEQFF	TGTGCCAGCAGTCCCAAGAATGAGCAGTTCTTC
NA	TRBD2	TRBV19	TRBJ2-1	CASSNRRSSGSGDEQFF	TGTGCCAGTAGTAACCGACGCTCTAGCGGGAGTGGAGATGAGCAGTTCTTC
many	TRBD1	TRBV7-8	TRBJ2-7	CASSFLEGQGTYEQYF	TGTGCCAGCAGCTTCCTAGAGGGACAGGGGACCTACGAGCAGTACTTC
once	TRBD2	TRBV6-5	TRBJ2-7	CASSSGGAGGNYEQYF	TGTGCCAGCAGTTCCGGCGGGGCGGGAGGAAACTACGAGCAGTACTTC
NA	TRBD2	TRBV6-2/TRBV6-3	TRBJ2-1	CASSPPRTSGSRSYNEQFF	TGTGCCAGCAGCCCGCCGAGGACTAGCGGGAGCCGCTCCTACAATGAGCAGTTCTTC
many	NA	TRBV5-1	TRBJ2-7	CASSFLGVGEQYF	TGCGCCAGCAGCTTTTTAGGGGTCGGAGAGCAGTACTTC
NA	NA	TRBV29-1	TRBJ2-5	CSAVGHRRETQYF	TGCAGCGCCGTGGGACACCGGAGGGAGACCCAGTACTTC
many	NA	TRBV18	TRBJ2-7	CASSPRTLATYEQYF	TGTGCCAGCTCACCACGTACTCTGGCGACCTACGAGCAGTACTTC
NA	NA	TRBV3-1	TRBJ2-2	CASSQDWQSGELFF	TGTGCCAGCAGCCAAGATTGGCAATCCGGGGAGCTGTTTTTT
NA	NA	TRBV11-2	TRBJ1-2	CASSLEQGLGYTF	TGTGCCAGCAGCTTAGAACAGGGTCTAGGCTACACCTTC
many	TRBD1	TRBV4-1	TRBJ2-5	CASSQRQGQETQYF	TGCGCCAGCAGCCAACGACAGGGGCAAGAGACCCAGTACTTC
few	NA	TRBV10-3	TRBJ2-1	CAISERGGNNEQFF	TGTGCCATCAGTGAAAGGGGCGGGAACAATGAGCAGTTCTTC
many	NA	TRBV7-2	TRBJ2-3	CASSLAPNPSTDTQYF	TGTGCCAGCAGCTTAGCGCCTAATCCTAGCACAGATACGCAGTATTTT
few	TRBD2	TRBV20-1	TRBJ2-7	CSALTLAGVSYEQYF	TGCAGTGCTCTCACACTAGCGGGGGTCTCCTACGAGCAGTACTTC
few	TRBD2	TRBV20-1	TRBJ2-1	CSARGSSGGPRNEQFF	TGCAGTGCTAGAGGGTCGTCGGGAGGGCCAAGGAATGAGCAGTTCTTC
few	NA	TRBV19	TRBJ1-4	CASSGRLNEKLFF	TGTGCCAGTAGTGGACGGTTAAATGAAAAACTGTTTTTT
few	NA	TRBV29-1	TRBJ1-4	CSVDDPTESNEKLFF	TGCAGCGTGGACGACCCGACAGAGAGTAATGAAAAACTGTTTTTT
few	NA	TRBV20-1	TRBJ1-4	CSAIGTGTNEKLFF	TGCAGTGCTATCGGTACAGGGACTAATGAAAAACTGTTTTTT
many	NA	TRBV7-9	TRBJ1-1	CASSLVSGRNTEAFF	TGTGCCAGCAGCTTAGTTAGCGGGAGGAACACTGAAGCTTTCTTT
many	NA	TRBV28	TRBJ2-7	CASSLFGLVGISYEQYF	TGTGCCAGCAGTTTATTTGGGCTGGTGGGAATCTCCTACGAGCAGTACTTC
NA	NA	TRBV20-1	TRBJ1-4	CSARGDEGGNEKLFF	TGCAGTGCTAGGGGCGACGAAGGGGGTAATGAAAAACTGTTTTTT
many	TRBD1	TRBV28	TRBJ2-1	CASSLDRADRDEQFF	TGTGCCAGCAGTCTAGACAGGGCAGATCGGGATGAGCAGTTCTTC
few	TRBD1	TRBV2	TRBJ1-2	CASSKTGVVYGYTF	TGTGCCAGCAGTAAAACAGGGGTGGTGTATGGCTACACCTTC
NA	NA	TRBV29-1	TRBJ1-2	CSVVGVLGYTF	TGCAGCGTTGTGGGGGTACTTGGCTACACCTTC
many	TRBD2	TRBV20-1	TRBJ2-7	CSARDLLAGGGYEQYF	TGCAGTGCTAGAGATTTACTAGCGGGAGGTGGCTACGAGCAGTACTTC
many	TRBD2	TRBV28	TRBJ2-2	CASSAPGLAGESTGELFF	TGTGCCAGCAGTGCCCCGGGACTAGCGGGAGAGAGTACCGGGGAGCTGTTTTTT
once	NA	TRBV4-1	TRBJ1-3	CASSPRAVRSSGNTIYF	TGCGCCAGCAGCCCCCGAGCGGTCAGGTCATCCGGAAACACCATATATTTT
few	NA	TRBV7-9	TRBJ1-1	CASSYPARAQNTEAFF	TGTGCCAGCAGCTACCCAGCCAGAGCCCAGAACACTGAAGCTTTCTTT
many	NA	TRBV3-1	TRBJ2-1	CASSQDENEQFF	TGTGCCAGCAGCCAAGATGAGAATGAGCAGTTCTTC
NA	NA	TRBV27	TRBJ2-7	CASSGVVGTGTYEQYF	TGTGCCAGCAGTGGGGTCGTAGGGACTGGGACCTACGAGCAGTACTTC